This T cell receptor beta chain was documented in a study of cytomegalovirus exposure and HLA in healthy donors. V lost 5 bases and J lost 6; bases outside the gene matches: 9. The CDR3 is 16 residues long. The germline CDR1 and CDR2 sequences are LNHDA and SQIVND (reference sequence). The PCR employed 60 Vbeta primers together with 13 Jbeta primers. Generated by immunoSEQ multiplex PCR, the TCRdb table keeps only in-frame clones and is missing some. The profile shows about 160,000 clones, roughly 79% of them singletons. Sequencing used PBMCs. The V gene is TRBV19, the J gene TRBJ2-3; TRBD2 matches at 12 bases. The TCR was taken from a woman between 40 and 50 years old in good health and CMV-seronegative. The CDR3 DNA sequence: TGTGCCAGTAGTTCCGGACTAGCGGGACTGTCTGATACGCAGTATTTT. Protein: CASSSGLAGLSDTQYF.